The T cell receptor (beta chain) under discussion was sequenced for a study of a mutant IDH1 vaccine in newly diagnosed glioma. Whole-study context: The patients were given eight vaccinations, one each in weeks 1, 3, 5, 7, 11, 15, 19 and 23. With temozolomide cycles, or 4-6 weeks after radiotherapy alone, vaccination was started. Study-wide findings and caveats: Vaccination induced immune responses in around 94% of patients.

Produced via immunoSEQ multiplex PCR; TCRdb's table is partial and in-frame only. The sample lists 45,000 to 70,000 clones, about 80% occurring once. CDR1 SEHNR and CDR2 FQNEAQ come from the germline V gene (reference sequence). Trimming removed 5 bases from V and 3 bases from J, with 11 bases in between. This CDR3 comprises 13 residues. This clone was counted a single time. As yet, its antigen is unknown. Indicated time point: week 5, during vaccination. With topical imiquimod, each dose of the vaccine consisted of 300 ug of mutant IDH1 20-mer peptide. New IDH1-mutant, ATRX-lost WHO grade 3 or 4 astrocytomas occurred in donors.

This clonotype was obtained from a man aged 30 to 39 with glioma. The source material was PBMCs, sampled from a glioma patient whose treatment included an IDH1 peptide vaccine. This chain connects TRBV7-9 to TRBJ2-7; D call uncertain. In DNA form, the CDR3 reads TGTGCCAGCAGCACAACATATCGCTACGAGCAGTACTTC. Its translation is CASSTTYRYEQYF.